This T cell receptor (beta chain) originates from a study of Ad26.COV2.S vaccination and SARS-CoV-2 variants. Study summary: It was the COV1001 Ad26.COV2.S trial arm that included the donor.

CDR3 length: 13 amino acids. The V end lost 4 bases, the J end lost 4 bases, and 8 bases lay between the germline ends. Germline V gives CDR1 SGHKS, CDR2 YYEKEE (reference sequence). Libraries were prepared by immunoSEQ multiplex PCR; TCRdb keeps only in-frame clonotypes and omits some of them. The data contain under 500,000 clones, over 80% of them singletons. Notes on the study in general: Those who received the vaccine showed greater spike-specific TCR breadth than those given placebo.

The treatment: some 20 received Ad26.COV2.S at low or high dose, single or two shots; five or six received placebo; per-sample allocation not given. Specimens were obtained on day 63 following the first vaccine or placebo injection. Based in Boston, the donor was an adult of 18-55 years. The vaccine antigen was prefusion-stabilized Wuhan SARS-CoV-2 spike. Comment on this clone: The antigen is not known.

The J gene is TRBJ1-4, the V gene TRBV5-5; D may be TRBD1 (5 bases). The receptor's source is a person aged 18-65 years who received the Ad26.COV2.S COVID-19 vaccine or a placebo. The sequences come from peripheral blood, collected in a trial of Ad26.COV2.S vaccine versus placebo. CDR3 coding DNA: TGTGCCAGCAGCCGGGACCTTAATGAAAAACTGTTTTTT. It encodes CASSRDLNEKLFF.